These 10 T cell receptor beta chains were all obtained from the same sample, sequenced in a study of response to subunit inactivated influenza vaccine. MiXCR, applied by TCRdb to the RT-PCR reads, yields one record per CDR3 protein. Of about 650,000 distinct CDR3 sequences listed, around a sixth were seen once; the top ten hold around 10%. The sample consisted of PBMCs from blood, taken less than 13 days after vaccination. The receptors stem from a man aged 45 to 65 who received an inactivated influenza vaccine.

V usage is TRBV29-1 and J usage is TRBJ2-1; D is uncertain. Trimming shortened V by 4 bases and J by 3 bases, and 10 bases separated the two germline ends. Germline CDR1 is SQVTM and CDR2 is ANQGSEA. The CDR3 has 13 amino acids. Here the CDR3 DNA reads TGCAGCGTTGCAAAGGGTAACTACAATGAGCAGTTCTTC. Residues: CSVAKGNYNEQFF.

The chain uses TRBV30 and TRBJ1-5; the D is unclear. This CDR3 is built from 15 residues. CDR1 is GTSNPN, CDR2 SVGIG, per germline (reference sequence). V dropped 8 bases and J dropped 0 bases, with 17 bases sitting between them. The CDR3 DNA is TGTGCCAGTAGTCCGACGGACTTTAGCAATCAGCCCCAGCATTTT. Encoded protein: CASSPTDFSNQPQHF.

This chain uses TRBV4-2 with TRBJ1-5; D not certain. The germline V gene has CDR1 LGHNA and CDR2 YNFKEQ. CDR3 length: 14 residues. The V gene lost 0 bases and the J gene lost 7 bases, with 10 bases spanning the gap. CDR3 loop: CASSQDPGVQPQHF. In DNA form, the CDR3 reads TGTGCCAGCAGCCAAGATCCCGGGGTCCAGCCCCAGCATTTT.

This chain links TRBV7-2 with TRBJ1-1, with D perhaps matching TRBD1 (5 bases). V was cut by 1 base and J by 0 bases, with 9 bases left in between. The CDR3 loop spans 15 amino acids. Germline V gene lookup returns CDR1 SGHTA and CDR2 FQGNSA. The CDR3 region is CASSLDGAVNTEAFF. In DNA form, the CDR3 reads TGTGCCAGCAGCTTAGATGGGGCTGTGAACACTGAAGCTTTCTTT.

This clonotype was detected a few times. This rearrangement joins TRBV6-5 to TRBJ2-7, with 9 bases identical to TRBD1. The CDR3 is 18 residues long. Germline CDR1 is MNHEY and CDR2 is SVGAGI. The trim removed 2 bases at V and 0 bases at J, leaving 11 bases unmatched. CDR3 residues: CASSYPRGQGYSSYEQYF. The CDR3, as DNA: TGTGCCAGCAGTTACCCGAGGGGACAGGGCTACTCCTCCTACGAGCAGTACTTC.

The V call is TRBV6-5, the J call TRBJ2-1; no firm D call. Germline CDR1 reads MNHEY; CDR2 reads SVGAGI. V was shortened by 0 bases and J by 4 bases, with 10 bases between the two germline ends. CDR3 length: 15 amino acids. CDR3 nucleotide sequence: TGTGCCAGCAGTTACTCTGGCCATGCATACAATGAGCAGTTCTTC. It encodes CASSYSGHAYNEQFF.

The sample holds a few counts of this clonotype. This chain uses TRBV12-3 or TRBV12-4 with TRBJ1-2, with 8 bases aligning to TRBD1. The V and J ends lost 3 bases and 8 bases, in that order; junction bases with no gene match: 8. This CDR3 is 14 amino acids long. The DNA for the CDR3 is TGTGCCAGCAGTTTTCGGACAGGGATAGAGGGCTACACCTTC. It codes for CASSFRTGIEGYTF.

This clonotype has a count of ten or more. V is TRBV4-1 and J is TRBJ1-2; D unclear. Looked up from germline, CDR1 is MGHRA and CDR2 is YSYEKL. Trimming took 1 base from V and 2 from J, leaving 8 bases between them. CDR3 size: 14 residues. The CDR3 sequence: CASSQGQTNYGYTF. The CDR3 DNA follows: TGCGCCAGCAGCCAAGGCCAGACGAACTATGGCTACACCTTC.

This clonotype was observed a few times. The chain combines TRBV28 with TRBJ1-2, with 8 bases that match TRBD1. The V gene end was trimmed by 10 bases and the J gene end by 2 bases; junction bases not matched to a gene: 6. In germline, CDR1 is MDHEN, CDR2 SYDVKM. The CDR3 runs to 13 residues. The CDR3 sequence: CATSRTGNYGYTF. CDR3 sequence (DNA): TGTGCCACTTCCCGGACAGGGAACTATGGCTACACCTTC.

Concerning this clonotype itself: An end of the junction does not agree with germline; a read error may underlie this. This sequence joins TRBV3-1 and TRBJ2-5; the match to TRBD2 covers 7 bases. The CDR3 consists of 18 residues. From germline, CDR1 is LGHDT and CDR2 YNNKEL (reference sequence). The CDR3 nucleotides read TGTGACAGCAGCCAAGATACGAGTCGGGCGGGAGCCCCAGAGACCCAGTACTTC. As protein: CDSSQDTSRAGAPETQYF.